A selection of T cell receptor beta chains follows, all from one sample in a study of blood T cell repertoires in COVID-19. TCRdb keeps only in-frame clones here, not all; method: immunoSEQ multiplex PCR. Altogether fewer than 250,000 clones are present, roughly 85% being singletons, with the ten largest covering 10% to 11%. The specimen was PBMCs or T cells enriched from blood (not recorded which). The receptors were gathered from a man aged 25 to 40 who had recovered from COVID-19. CDR3s include the opening cysteine and the closing phenylalanine or tryptophan. D genes are given only for firm matches. Clone size is stated in some rows and not others, as once, few, many or a class when expanded.

size	D	J	V	CDR3	DNA
once	NA	TRBJ2-7	TRBV12-1	CASSRTSGGCEQYF	TGTGCCAGCAGCCGGACTAGCGGGGGATGCGAGCAGTACTTC
NA	NA	TRBJ1-5	TRBV9	CASSGVRGIQPQHF	TGTGCCAGCAGTGGAGTCCGGGGTATTCAGCCCCAGCATTTT
few	NA	TRBJ2-2	TRBV30	CAWRGGGVNTGELFF	TGTGCCTGGAGGGGAGGGGGGGTGAACACCGGGGAGCTGTTTTTT
NA	TRBD1	TRBJ1-6	TRBV7-2	CASSSPPGTATSNSPLHF	TGTGCCAGCAGCTCCCCCCCGGGGACAGCTACCTCGAATTCACCCCTCCACTTT
NA	NA	TRBJ2-3	TRBV15	CATSRVWVADTQYF	TGTGCCACCAGCAGGGTGTGGGTAGCCGATACGCAGTATTTT
NA	TRBD1	TRBJ2-7	TRBV9	CASSVEQGSEQYF	TGTGCCAGCAGCGTAGAACAGGGGAGCGAGCAGTACTTC
NA	NA	TRBJ1-4	TRBV6-5	CASSSQGSASEKLFF	TGTGCCAGCAGTTCACAGGGCTCGGCTTCTGAAAAACTGTTTTTT
once	NA	TRBJ2-4	TRBV5-1	CASSFIGSQQAKNIQYF	TGCGCCAGCAGCTTTATCGGGAGTCAGCAAGCCAAAAACATTCAGTACTTC
NA	TRBD2	TRBJ2-1	TRBV7-9	CASSPKTSSYEQFF	TGTGCCAGCAGCCCCAAGACTAGCTCCTATGAGCAGTTCTTC
NA	TRBD1	TRBJ1-2	TRBV5-1	CASSLGTGPQEGYTF	TGCGCCAGCAGCTTGGGGACAGGGCCCCAGGAGGGCTACACCTTC
NA	TRBD1	TRBJ1-1	TRBV10-3	CAISESKRPGGQEAFF	TGTGCCATCAGTGAGTCGAAGAGACCAGGGGGACAGGAAGCTTTCTTT
NA	TRBD1	TRBJ1-1	TRBV13	CASSLARGRGTEAFF	TGTGCCAGCAGCTTAGCCAGGGGGCGGGGTACTGAAGCTTTCTTT
many	TRBD2	TRBJ2-1	TRBV6-1	CASSEEVAGVNEQFF	TGTGCCAGCAGTGAAGAGGTAGCGGGAGTCAATGAGCAGTTCTTC
once	NA	TRBJ1-4	TRBV18	CASSPLRDEKLFF	TGTGCCAGCTCACCATTAAGAGATGAAAAACTGTTTTTT
once	NA	TRBJ1-1	TRBV24-1	CAIARQDTEAFF	TGTGCCATTGCCCGACAGGACACTGAAGCTTTCTTT
NA	NA	TRBJ2-1	TRBV12-3/TRBV12-4	CASTGGNEQFF	TGTGCCAGCACCGGGGGAAATGAGCAGTTCTTC
once	NA	TRBJ1-3	TRBV19	CASSEQGGAGNTIYF	TGTGCCAGTTCCGAGCAAGGAGGGGCGGGAAACACCATATATTTT
NA	NA	TRBJ1-2	TRBV19	CASSFPTPDGTYGYTF	TGTGCCAGTAGTTTCCCGACTCCCGACGGAACATATGGCTACACCTTC
NA	NA	TRBJ1-1	TRBV7-9	CASSLTTVSEAFF	TGTGCCAGCAGCTTAACGACAGTATCTGAAGCTTTCTTT
once	NA	TRBJ2-3	TRBV11-3	CASSAVPTGKGTDTQYF	TGTGCCAGCAGCGCAGTCCCCACAGGGAAGGGCACAGATACGCAGTATTTT
NA	TRBD2	TRBJ2-7	TRBV28	CASSTRLAGAKKGLF	TGTGCCAGCAGTACGCGACTAGCGGGAGCAAAAAAGGGTCTCTTC
NA	TRBD1	TRBJ2-7	TRBV7-8	CASSLRGQGYEQYF	TGTGCCAGCAGCTTAAGGGGACAGGGCTACGAGCAGTACTTC
NA	NA	TRBJ1-2	TRBV12-3/TRBV12-4	CASSSDSLYGYTF	TGTGCCAGCAGTTCGGACAGCCTCTATGGCTACACCTTC
NA	NA	TRBJ2-5	TRBV7-9	CASSSPGRHTETQYF	TGTGCCAGCAGCTCCCCGGGAAGACACACGGAGACCCAGTACTTC
NA	NA	TRBJ2-1	TRBV20-1	CSAPGYNEQFF	TGCAGTGCCCCAGGGTACAATGAGCAGTTCTTC
few	NA	TRBJ2-2	TRBV3-1/TRBV3-2	CASSQVRGNTGELFF	TGTGCCAGCAGCCAAGTCAGGGGGAACACCGGGGAGCTGTTTTTT
NA	TRBD1	TRBJ1-1	TRBV11-2	CATKKTGSTEAFF	TGTGCCACGAAGAAGACAGGGAGCACTGAAGCTTTCTTT
NA	NA	TRBJ1-1	TRBV7-2	CASSLALTANTEAFF	TGTGCCAGCAGCTTAGCGCTTACAGCAAACACTGAAGCTTTCTTT
NA	TRBD1	TRBJ2-6	TRBV24-1	CATSGSPGQGGSGANVLTF	TGTGCCACCAGTGGGTCCCCGGGACAGGGAGGCTCTGGGGCCAACGTCCTGACTTTC
NA	TRBD1	TRBJ2-5	TRBV2	CASSETGEKTQYF	TGTGCCAGCAGTGAAACAGGGGAGAAGACCCAGTACTTC
NA	TRBD2	TRBJ2-7	TRBV7-2	CASSLVRGSSYEQYF	TGTGCCAGCAGCTTAGTCCGCGGGAGCTCCTACGAGCAGTACTTC